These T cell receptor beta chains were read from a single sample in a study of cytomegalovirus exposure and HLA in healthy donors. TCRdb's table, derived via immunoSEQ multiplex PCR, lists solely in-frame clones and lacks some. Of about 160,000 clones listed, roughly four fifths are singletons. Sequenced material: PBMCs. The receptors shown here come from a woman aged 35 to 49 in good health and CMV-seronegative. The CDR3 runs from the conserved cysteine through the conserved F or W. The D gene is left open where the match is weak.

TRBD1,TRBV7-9,CASSITTGRSTEAFF
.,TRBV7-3,CASSLTRGNEQFF
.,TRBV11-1,CASTFTAFQGYEQYF
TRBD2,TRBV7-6,CASSPGLAGLGRDTQYF
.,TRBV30,CAWTPQFSYEQYF
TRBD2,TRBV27,CASSSGPAGGRTDTQYF
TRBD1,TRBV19,CASSPRRQGADGELFF
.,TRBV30,CAWAVYYEQYF
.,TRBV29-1,CSVEDLGLKNTEAFF
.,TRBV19,CASSRRQMGNIQYF
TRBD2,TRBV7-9,CASSHPGLAGASSYNEQFF
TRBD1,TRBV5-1,CASSGTGVGNTEAFF
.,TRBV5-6,CASSLGHGAGGYTF
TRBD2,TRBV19,CASSRIAGESEQFF
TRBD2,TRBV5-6,CASSLGGTNLNEQFF
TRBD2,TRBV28,CASSPLASGSYEQYF
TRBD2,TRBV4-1,CASSQDVAGGYSYEQYF
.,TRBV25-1,CASTRAGYNEQFF
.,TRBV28,CASSFAGELFF
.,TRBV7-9,CASSLGDFYNEQFF
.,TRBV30,CAWSERAGGDSPLHF
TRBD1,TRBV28,CASNLGGTGVYEQYF
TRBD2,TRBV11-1,CASSQRTSGRALGGEQFF
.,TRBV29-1,CSVADRDNQPQHF
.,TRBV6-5,CASSTVYEQYF
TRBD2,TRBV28,CASSRTSGGTGELFF
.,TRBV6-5,CASRKGLDSNQPQHF
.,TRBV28,CASSLGQIVYGYTF
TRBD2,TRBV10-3,CAISDSVSGGRGGTDTQYF
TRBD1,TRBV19,CASRGGTGDSFNEQFF
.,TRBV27,CASSPRLGDQPQHF
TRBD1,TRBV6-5,CASSRGQSGSGYTF
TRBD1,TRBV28,CASSLSGTGIWETQYF
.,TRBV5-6,CASSLGRGNYGYTF
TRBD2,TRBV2,CASRGAAGGLQETQYF
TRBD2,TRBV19,CASSISASGYNEQFF
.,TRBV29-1,CSVEHQSDYGYTF
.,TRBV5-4,CASSLGGQISGNTIYF
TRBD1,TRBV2,CASNRGQGLGPQHF
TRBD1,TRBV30,CACPRGTGALRSGYTF
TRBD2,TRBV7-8,CASSTSGRARREQYF
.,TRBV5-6,CASSAKYEQYF